The rows below give T cell receptor beta chains drawn from one sample of a study of T cells in Graves' hyperthyroidism and ophthalmopathy. TCRdb redid the calling of the multiplex PCR reads with MiXCR, one entry per CDR3 protein. In the table there are a few hundred thousand distinct CDR3 sequences, 25% of which are singletons. The sequencing input was blood. These receptors all come from a man aged 45-65 years with Graves' hyperthyroidism. Each CDR3 is given with its conserved first and last residue.

J gene,CDR3 length,V gene,CDR3 protein
TRBJ2-7,13,TRBV18,CASSGDSTYEQYF
TRBJ1-2,13,TRBV7-9,CASSLTGSYGYTF
TRBJ2-7,10,TRBV6-1,CASSELEQYF
TRBJ1-5,14,TRBV27,CASSPLLGNQPQHF
TRBJ1-2,16,TRBV7-2,CASSLARWGQGYGYTF
TRBJ2-3,13,TRBV19,CASSIAEGHTQYF
TRBJ2-3,12,TRBV11-3,CASSLARQTQYF
TRBJ2-7,18,TRBV29-1,CSVSVVLGIGGDGYEQYF
TRBJ1-2,14,TRBV7-9,CASSLEEVIYGYTF
TRBJ2-1,14,TRBV2,CASSVETGDNEQFF
TRBJ2-7,13,TRBV18,CASSGLDIYEQYF
TRBJ2-7,14,TRBV27,CASSIQGISYEQYF
TRBJ2-7,14,TRBV28,CASKAGTGPDEQYF
TRBJ1-4,13,TRBV18,CASSAGHDEKLFF
TRBJ1-2,14,TRBV12-5,CASGLGGKYYGYTF
TRBJ2-5,16,TRBV20-1,CSAQEGSGRLQETQYF
TRBJ2-5,14,TRBV29-1,CSVGRGVGGETQYF
TRBJ2-7,17,TRBV14,CASSRGASRSTPYEQYF
TRBJ2-5,14,TRBV24-1,CATSEGLEQETQYF
TRBJ2-7,17,TRBV28,CASSLPGLAGAFYEQYF
TRBJ2-4,16,TRBV20-1,CSARPPPGGAKNIQYF
TRBJ2-7,16,TRBV7-9,CASSQSGTGGTYEQYF
TRBJ1-1,13,TRBV6-1,CASSDWGWAEAFF
TRBJ1-3,14,TRBV28,CASSLFGTGNTIYF
TRBJ2-3,16,TRBV28,CASSYRTGDLADTQYF
TRBJ2-1,15,TRBV20-1,CSAEEAGGPNNEQFF
TRBJ2-7,15,TRBV27,CASASGGAGGEEQYF
TRBJ2-6,17,TRBV9,CASSVGGGGAGANVLTF
TRBJ1-4,14,TRBV6-1,CASRTGTGGEKLFF
TRBJ2-7,17,TRBV10-2,CASSDNPMRELYYEQYF
TRBJ1-5,15,TRBV6-2/TRBV6-3,CASSSWDPGNQPQHF
TRBJ2-1,14,TRBV12-5,CASGLVAGANEQFF
TRBJ2-2,16,TRBV10-3,CAISPGQGIIAGELFF
TRBJ2-1,16,TRBV20-1,CSARSSIGVAYNEQFF
TRBJ2-1,17,TRBV27,CASSLVVGTPTSDEQFF
TRBJ2-5,15,TRBV11-1,CASSVGTVYQETQYF
TRBJ2-3,18,TRBV29-1,CSVLWSAGASLRTDTQYF
TRBJ2-1,15,TRBV5-1,CASSLAAGGGNEQFF
TRBJ2-3,17,TRBV5-4,CASSLVSGTRVPDTQYF
TRBJ2-3,13,TRBV2,CASGGTITDTQYF
TRBJ1-2,13,TRBV5-6,CASSPGSQYGYTF